Listed below are T cell receptor beta chains from one sample, sequenced in a study of T cells after yellow fever vaccination. From the 5' RACE reads, TCRdb called clonotypes with MiXCR, one entry per CDR3 protein. The repertoire holds about 580,000 distinct CDR3 sequences, less than 20% seen once, with 15% to 20% in the top ten. Sequencing used PBMCs, obtained around 5 days after the first yellow fever vaccination. Receptors originate from a young man who received the YFV17D yellow fever vaccine. The CDR3 runs from the conserved cysteine through the conserved F or W. D genes are given only for firm matches. Expanded clones are given a class, and other clones once, few, many or no size at all.

D gene: NA; J gene: TRBJ1-1; clone size: NA; V gene: TRBV5-1; CDR3 DNA: TGCGCCAGCAGCTCCGAGGCCATGAACACTGAAGCTTTCTTT; CDR3 protein: CASSSEAMNTEAFF
D gene: TRBD2; J gene: TRBJ2-5; clone size: NA; V gene: TRBV6-1; CDR3 DNA: TGTGCCAGCAGGATCACTAGCGGGCGCCAAGAGACCCAGTACTTC; CDR3 protein: CASRITSGRQETQYF
D gene: NA; J gene: TRBJ1-2; clone size: many; V gene: TRBV20-1; CDR3 DNA: TGCAGTGCTAGTGGTTCAGCCCGGGGGGCTGGTGGCTACACCTTC; CDR3 protein: CSASGSARGAGGYTF
D gene: TRBD1; J gene: TRBJ1-5; clone size: NA; V gene: TRBV19; CDR3 DNA: TGTGCCAGTAACCCGCGGACAGGGGCTAGCAATCAGCCCCAGCATTTT; CDR3 protein: CASNPRTGASNQPQHF
D gene: TRBD2; J gene: TRBJ2-5; clone size: few; V gene: TRBV6-2/TRBV6-3; CDR3 DNA: TGTGCCAGCAGTTCGGGGACTAGCGGGGGGCTAGGAGAAGAGACCCAGTACTTC; CDR3 protein: CASSSGTSGGLGEETQYF
D gene: NA; J gene: TRBJ2-5; clone size: NA; V gene: TRBV3-1; CDR3 DNA: TGTGCCAGCAGCCCTAGTAGGCAAGAGACCCAGTACTTC; CDR3 protein: CASSPSRQETQYF
D gene: NA; J gene: TRBJ2-2; clone size: NA; V gene: TRBV19; CDR3 DNA: TGTGCCAGTCAGGACATGGTCGGGGAGCTGTTTTTT; CDR3 protein: CASQDMVGELFF
D gene: TRBD2; J gene: TRBJ2-3; clone size: NA; V gene: TRBV7-2; CDR3 DNA: TGTGCCAGCAGCGGGTGGGGGGGGGACGCCACAGATACGCAGTATTTT; CDR3 protein: CASSGWGGDATDTQYF
D gene: NA; J gene: TRBJ1-1; clone size: NA; V gene: TRBV12-3/TRBV12-4; CDR3 DNA: TGTGCCAGCAGTACAAGGGGCTCCGGCACTGAAGCTTTCTTT; CDR3 protein: CASSTRGSGTEAFF
D gene: NA; J gene: TRBJ1-1; clone size: few; V gene: TRBV28; CDR3 DNA: TGTGCCAGCAGTCCCTACCAGAACACTGAAGCTTTCTTT; CDR3 protein: CASSPYQNTEAFF
D gene: NA; J gene: TRBJ1-5; clone size: few; V gene: TRBV19; CDR3 DNA: TGTGCCAGTATAGGGGCCAAACACAGCAATCAGCCCCAGCATTTT; CDR3 protein: CASIGAKHSNQPQHF
D gene: TRBD1; J gene: TRBJ1-3; clone size: NA; V gene: TRBV18; CDR3 DNA: TGTGCCAGCTCACCGACCCCGGGACAGGGACACACCATATATTTT; CDR3 protein: CASSPTPGQGHTIYF
D gene: NA; J gene: TRBJ2-3; clone size: few; V gene: TRBV20-1; CDR3 DNA: TGCAGTGCTGGTAAACAGCTAATCACCACAGATACGCAGTATTTT; CDR3 protein: CSAGKQLITTDTQYF
D gene: NA; J gene: TRBJ1-5; clone size: few; V gene: TRBV7-8; CDR3 DNA: TGTGCCAGCAGCTTAAGAGGGAATCGTCAGCCCCAGCATTTT; CDR3 protein: CASSLRGNRQPQHF
D gene: TRBD1; J gene: TRBJ1-1; clone size: NA; V gene: TRBV2; CDR3 DNA: TGTGCCAGCAGGAGGGAAGCTGCGCCCCACAGGGGCTTGACTTTCTTT; CDR3 protein: CASRREAAPHRGLTFF
D gene: TRBD1; J gene: TRBJ2-1; clone size: NA; V gene: TRBV7-8; CDR3 DNA: TGTGCCAGCAGCCACACTCAGACAGGGAACTCCTACAATGAGCAGTTCTTC; CDR3 protein: CASSHTQTGNSYNEQFF
D gene: NA; J gene: TRBJ1-6; clone size: NA; V gene: TRBV5-1; CDR3 DNA: TGCGCCAGCAGCATTCGAGGGGACATCTATAATTCACCCCTCCACTTT; CDR3 protein: CASSIRGDIYNSPLHF
D gene: NA; J gene: TRBJ2-4; clone size: NA; V gene: TRBV3-1; CDR3 DNA: TGTGCCAGCAGCCAAGTGACCCTAGCCAAAAACATTCAGTACTTC; CDR3 protein: CASSQVTLAKNIQYF
D gene: TRBD2; J gene: TRBJ2-1; clone size: NA; V gene: TRBV7-3; CDR3 DNA: TGTGCCAGCAGCTTACTTAGCGGGGAACGACACTTC; CDR3 protein: CASSLLSGERHF
D gene: NA; J gene: TRBJ2-7; clone size: NA; V gene: TRBV5-1; CDR3 DNA: TGCGCCAGCCGTCCTGGACCCGCTCCCCACTACGAGCAGTACTTC; CDR3 protein: CASRPGPAPHYEQYF
D gene: NA; J gene: TRBJ2-2; clone size: NA; V gene: TRBV19; CDR3 DNA: TGTGCCAGTAGTATATCGGGATTGGCGGGGGAGCTGTTTTTT; CDR3 protein: CASSISGLAGELFF
D gene: TRBD2; J gene: TRBJ2-3; clone size: NA; V gene: TRBV11-2; CDR3 DNA: TGTGCCAGCAGCTTTCCGAGACTAGCGGGGGCACGACCCACAGATACGCAGTATTTT; CDR3 protein: CASSFPRLAGARPTDTQYF
D gene: TRBD1; J gene: TRBJ1-1; clone size: many; V gene: TRBV12-3/TRBV12-4; CDR3 DNA: TGTGCCAGCAGCTTAGTCACAGGGGGCACTGAAGCTTTCTTT; CDR3 protein: CASSLVTGGTEAFF
D gene: TRBD2; J gene: TRBJ2-1; clone size: many; V gene: TRBV5-1; CDR3 DNA: TGCGCCAGCAGCTTGGCCAGTAGCGGGGGTTACAATGAGCAGTTCTTC; CDR3 protein: CASSLASSGGYNEQFF
D gene: NA; J gene: TRBJ2-7; clone size: few; V gene: TRBV28; CDR3 DNA: TGTGCCAGCAGTCCGGAGGGGGGCAGAGGCTACGAGCAGTACTTC; CDR3 protein: CASSPEGGRGYEQYF
D gene: NA; J gene: TRBJ1-3; clone size: few; V gene: TRBV20-1; CDR3 DNA: TGCAGTGCTACCACGGAGAGCTCTGGAAACACCATATATTTT; CDR3 protein: CSATTESSGNTIYF
D gene: TRBD1; J gene: TRBJ2-3; clone size: few; V gene: TRBV7-2; CDR3 DNA: TGTGCCAGCAGCTTAATACAGGGGGGAGATACGCAGTATTTT; CDR3 protein: CASSLIQGGDTQYF
D gene: NA; J gene: TRBJ1-1; clone size: few; V gene: TRBV7-2; CDR3 DNA: TGTGCCAGCAGCCAGGGTAGGACTGAAGCTTTCTTT; CDR3 protein: CASSQGRTEAFF
D gene: TRBD1; J gene: TRBJ1-1; clone size: NA; V gene: TRBV5-1; CDR3 DNA: TGCGCCAGCCGCATAGGACAGGCGAACACTGAAGCTTTCTTT; CDR3 protein: CASRIGQANTEAFF
D gene: TRBD1; J gene: TRBJ1-1; clone size: NA; V gene: TRBV5-1; CDR3 DNA: TGCGCCAGCAGCCCGTGGACAGGAGATATGAACACTGAAGCTTTCTTT; CDR3 protein: CASSPWTGDMNTEAFF
D gene: NA; J gene: TRBJ2-5; clone size: many; V gene: TRBV12-3/TRBV12-4; CDR3 DNA: TGCGCCAGCAGCCTAGTGGGTGGAGAGACCCAGTACTTC; CDR3 protein: CASSLVGGETQYF
D gene: TRBD2; J gene: TRBJ2-7; clone size: many; V gene: TRBV12-3/TRBV12-4; CDR3 DNA: TGTGCCAGCAGTCCGGTAGCGGGGGGGTACCTCTACGAGCAGTACTTC; CDR3 protein: CASSPVAGGYLYEQYF
D gene: NA; J gene: TRBJ1-3; clone size: few; V gene: TRBV7-6; CDR3 DNA: TGTGCCAGCAGCTTAGGACAGTCAGGGGCTGGAAACACCATATATTTT; CDR3 protein: CASSLGQSGAGNTIYF
D gene: NA; J gene: TRBJ2-7; clone size: few; V gene: TRBV30; CDR3 DNA: TGTGCCTGGAAATCCTTGCCGGGACTGCCAAGCGAGCAGTACTTC; CDR3 protein: CAWKSLPGLPSEQYF
D gene: NA; J gene: TRBJ2-2; clone size: NA; V gene: TRBV7-9; CDR3 DNA: TGTGCCAGCAGCTTGAGGGGGAGGCTGTTTTTT; CDR3 protein: CASSLRGRLFF
D gene: NA; J gene: TRBJ1-5; clone size: many; V gene: TRBV7-8; CDR3 DNA: TGTGCCAGCAGCTTAGACCGATATCAGCCCCAGCATTTT; CDR3 protein: CASSLDRYQPQHF
D gene: NA; J gene: TRBJ2-3; clone size: NA; V gene: TRBV20-1; CDR3 DNA: TGCAGTGCTAGACCGCCCCGTGAAGGCACAGATACGCAGTATTTT; CDR3 protein: CSARPPREGTDTQYF
D gene: NA; J gene: TRBJ2-5; clone size: few; V gene: TRBV2; CDR3 DNA: TGTGCCAGCAGTGAGAAGGCGGGGTTGCATGAAGAGACCCAGTACTTC; CDR3 protein: CASSEKAGLHEETQYF
D gene: NA; J gene: TRBJ1-1; clone size: NA; V gene: TRBV9; CDR3 DNA: TGTGCCAGCAGCGTAGGTCGATGGGAGGGGATGGAAACTGAAGCTTTCTTT; CDR3 protein: CASSVGRWEGMETEAFF
D gene: NA; J gene: TRBJ1-1; clone size: many; V gene: TRBV7-2; CDR3 DNA: TGTGCCAGCAGCTTAAACCAAGCGGACACTGAAGCTTTCTTT; CDR3 protein: CASSLNQADTEAFF
D gene: NA; J gene: TRBJ1-1; clone size: NA; V gene: TRBV20-1; CDR3 DNA: TGCAGTGCTAGGAAAGAGAATCGCAACACTGAAGCTTTCTTT; CDR3 protein: CSARKENRNTEAFF
D gene: NA; J gene: TRBJ1-1; clone size: NA; V gene: TRBV3-1; CDR3 DNA: TGTGCCAGCAGCCAGCGACAACCTGGTGAAGCTTTCTTT; CDR3 protein: CASSQRQPGEAFF
D gene: NA; J gene: TRBJ2-4; clone size: NA; V gene: TRBV27; CDR3 DNA: TGTGCCAGCAGTTTCGGGGGGTCACAGGGCATTCAGTACTTC; CDR3 protein: CASSFGGSQGIQYF
D gene: TRBD2; J gene: TRBJ2-5; clone size: few; V gene: TRBV2; CDR3 DNA: TGTGCCAGCTTCTTGAGCGGGGGGATAGAGACCCAGTACTTC; CDR3 protein: CASFLSGGIETQYF
D gene: NA; J gene: TRBJ2-7; clone size: few; V gene: TRBV7-9; CDR3 DNA: TGTGCCAGCAGCTCCCGGACCCGTTCAACCTACGAGCAGTACTTC; CDR3 protein: CASSSRTRSTYEQYF
D gene: NA; J gene: TRBJ2-5; clone size: few; V gene: TRBV29-1; CDR3 DNA: TGCAGCGTTGTGGACCGCAACATCTACTTC; CDR3 protein: CSVVDRNIYF
D gene: TRBD1; J gene: TRBJ1-1; clone size: NA; V gene: TRBV9; CDR3 DNA: TGTGCCAGCAGCGTAGAAGGACAGGGGTACACTGAAGCTTTCTTT; CDR3 protein: CASSVEGQGYTEAFF
D gene: NA; J gene: TRBJ2-1; clone size: NA; V gene: TRBV7-2; CDR3 DNA: TGTGCCAGCAGCTCCCCGTTAAGGTCCGAGCAGTTCTTC; CDR3 protein: CASSSPLRSEQFF
D gene: TRBD2; J gene: TRBJ2-5; clone size: many; V gene: TRBV4-2; CDR3 DNA: TGTGCCAGCAGCCAGGAACTAGCGGCCCCCCAAGAGACCCAGTACTTC; CDR3 protein: CASSQELAAPQETQYF